In its sample, the clone carrying this TCR beta chain was seen a few times. Trimming took off 0 bases at V and 5 bases at J, with 13 bases between the two ends. The germline V gene has CDR1 SGHTA and CDR2 FQGNSA. The CDR3 totals 16 residues. These data originate in a study of T cells in Graves' hyperthyroidism and ophthalmopathy. Amplified regions were TCR beta CDR3 sequences from RNA transcripts. When the TCR CDR3 underwent first-round RT-PCR, the HTBI primer set was used. TCRdb passed the multiplex PCR reads through MiXCR, listing each CDR3 protein once. This sample has about 640,000 distinct CDR3 sequences, with around 20% found just once. Patients showing uncontrolled infection, other autoimmune disease, pregnancy or lactation were ineligible. On the basis of clinical symptoms, serum thyroxine and TRAb, thyroid ultrasound and orbital computed tomography, diagnoses were made.

The rearrangement links TRBV7-2 to TRBJ2-2; D may be TRBD2 (5 bases). The receptor was derived from a young man with Graves' ophthalmopathy. The sequencing sample was made of blood. The DNA of the CDR3 is TGTGCCAGCAGCTTAGCATCGGGGTTTGTTACCGGGGAGCTGTTTTTT. It specifies CASSLASGFVTGELFF.